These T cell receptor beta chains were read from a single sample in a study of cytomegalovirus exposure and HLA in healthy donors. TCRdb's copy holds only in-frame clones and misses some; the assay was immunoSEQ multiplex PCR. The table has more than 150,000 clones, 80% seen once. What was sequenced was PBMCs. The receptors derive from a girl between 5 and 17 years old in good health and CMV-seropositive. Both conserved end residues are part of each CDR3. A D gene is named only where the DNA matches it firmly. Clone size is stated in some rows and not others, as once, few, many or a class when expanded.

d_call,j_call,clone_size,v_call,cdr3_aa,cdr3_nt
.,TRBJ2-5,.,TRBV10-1,CASSSDRTVQETQYF,TGCGCCAGCAGTAGTGACCGGACAGTCCAAGAGACCCAGTACTTC
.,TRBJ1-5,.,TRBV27,CASSFSAQVADQPQHF,TGTGCCAGCAGCTTTAGTGCACAGGTCGCCGATCAGCCCCAGCATTTT
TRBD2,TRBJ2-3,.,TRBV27,CASSFSGRRSTDTQYF,TGTGCCAGCAGTTTTAGCGGGAGGAGAAGCACAGATACGCAGTATTTT
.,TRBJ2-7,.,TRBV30,CAWSVDLSSSYEQYF,TGTGCCTGGAGTGTAGATTTGTCTAGCTCCTACGAGCAGTACTTC
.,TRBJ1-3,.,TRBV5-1,CASSFFGESGNTIYF,TGCGCCAGCAGCTTTTTCGGGGAATCTGGAAACACCATATATTTT
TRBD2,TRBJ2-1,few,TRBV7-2,CASSPIAGVGNEQFF,TGTGCCAGCAGCCCTATAGCGGGAGTGGGAAATGAGCAGTTCTTC
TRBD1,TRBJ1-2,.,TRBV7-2,CASSLGGTGLGYTF,TGTGCCAGCAGCTTAGGTGGGACAGGGTTGGGCTACACCTTC
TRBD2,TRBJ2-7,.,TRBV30,CAWGRAGRHEQYF,TGTGCCTGGGGGAGGGCGGGAAGGCACGAGCAGTACTTC
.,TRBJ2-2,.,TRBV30,CAGSGSPGELFF,TGTGCCGGGAGCGGTAGCCCCGGGGAGCTGTTTTTT
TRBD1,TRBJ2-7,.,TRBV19,CASSKQGTSYEQYF,TGTGCCAGTAGCAAACAGGGGACCTCCTACGAGCAGTACTTC
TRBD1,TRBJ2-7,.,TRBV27,CASRGTVFYEQYF,TGTGCCAGCAGGGGGACAGTTTTCTACGAGCAGTACTTC
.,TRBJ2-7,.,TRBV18,CASSPPMSGEQYF,TGTGCCAGCTCACCACCGATGAGTGGCGAGCAGTACTTC
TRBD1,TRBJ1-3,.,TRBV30,CAWNAGTGTLGNTIYF,TGTGCCTGGAACGCCGGGACAGGAACACTTGGAAACACCATATATTTT
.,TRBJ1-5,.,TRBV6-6,CASKGPGDNQPQHF,TGTGCCAGCAAGGGGCCAGGTGACAATCAGCCCCAGCATTTT
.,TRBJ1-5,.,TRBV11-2,CASSRTGTRGTDTQHF,TGTGCCAGCAGCAGGACCGGGACTCGCGGCACAGATACGCAGCATTTT
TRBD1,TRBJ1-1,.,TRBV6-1,CASSPPTGDGAEAFF,TGTGCCAGCAGCCCACCGACAGGGGATGGGGCTGAAGCTTTCTTT
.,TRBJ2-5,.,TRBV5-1,CASSWGVDRQETQYF,TGCGCCAGCAGCTGGGGCGTTGATCGACAAGAGACCCAGTACTTC
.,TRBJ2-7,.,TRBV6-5,CASSWLGEQYF,TGTGCCAGCAGTTGGCTAGGCGAGCAGTACTTC
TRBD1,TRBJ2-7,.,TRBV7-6,CASSAWIQGLPYEQYF,TGTGCCAGCAGCGCGTGGATACAGGGGCTCCCCTACGAGCAGTACTTC
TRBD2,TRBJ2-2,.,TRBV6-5,CASSYGGRGELFF,TGTGCCAGCAGTTACGGCGGGAGGGGGGAGCTGTTTTTT
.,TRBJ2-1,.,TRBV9,CASSGAILRGPYNEQFF,TGTGCCAGCAGCGGGGCTATTTTGCGAGGGCCCTACAATGAGCAGTTCTTC
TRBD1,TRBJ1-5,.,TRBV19,CASSQRGPGQPQHF,TGTGCCAGTAGTCAAAGGGGGCCAGGACAGCCCCAGCATTTT
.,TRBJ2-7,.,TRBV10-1,CASSEASVGSYEQYF,TGCGCCAGCAGTGAGGCTAGCGTGGGCTCCTACGAGCAGTACTTC
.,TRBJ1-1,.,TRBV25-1,CASSELTEGSEAFF,TGTGCCAGCAGTGAATTAACAGAGGGCTCAGAAGCTTTCTTT
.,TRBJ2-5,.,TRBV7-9,CASSLDSRWTPQETQYF,TGTGCCAGCAGCTTAGATTCTAGGTGGACACCACAAGAGACCCAGTACTTC
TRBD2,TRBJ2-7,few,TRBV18,CASSPLTSGSSYEQYF,TGTGCCAGCTCACCACTGACTAGCGGGAGCTCCTACGAGCAGTACTTC
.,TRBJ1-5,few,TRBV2,CASSSGNSNQPQHF,TGTGCCAGCAGTTCAGGTAATAGCAATCAGCCCCAGCATTTT
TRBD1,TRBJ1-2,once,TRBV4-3,CASSPGGTANHGYTF,TGCGCCAGCAGTCCAGGCGGGACAGCTAACCATGGCTACACCTTC
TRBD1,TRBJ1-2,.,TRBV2,CASSPGQGRYGYTF,TGTGCCAGCAGCCCTGGACAGGGGCGCTATGGCTACACCTTC
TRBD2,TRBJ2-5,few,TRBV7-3,CASSLTVTSGQETQYF,TGTGCCAGCAGCTTAACCGTAACTAGCGGACAAGAGACCCAGTACTTC
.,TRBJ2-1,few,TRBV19,CASSISVGSYNEQFF,TGTGCCAGTAGTATTAGTGTAGGGAGCTACAATGAGCAGTTCTTC
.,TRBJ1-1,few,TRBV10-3,CAIRGGGTEAFF,TGTGCCATCCGGGGGGGCGGCACTGAAGCTTTCTTT
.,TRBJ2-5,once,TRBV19,CASSPGRTQYF,TGTGCCAGTAGTCCCGGGAGGACCCAGTACTTC
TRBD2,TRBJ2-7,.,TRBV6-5,CASSPIKGTRYEQYF,TGTGCCAGCAGTCCCATAAAGGGGACTAGATACGAGCAGTACTTC
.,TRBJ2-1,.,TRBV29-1,CSASGSGRPYNEQFF,TGCAGCGCCTCGGGGAGCGGTCGACCCTACAATGAGCAGTTCTTC
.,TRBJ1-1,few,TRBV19,CASSMSWAGGNTEAFF,TGTGCCAGTAGTATGTCGTGGGCGGGCGGGAACACTGAAGCTTTCTTT
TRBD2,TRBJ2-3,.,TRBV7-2,CASSLEIAGGRDTQYF,TGTGCCAGCAGCTTAGAGATAGCGGGAGGTCGGGATACGCAGTATTTT
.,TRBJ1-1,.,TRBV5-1,CASSLEGGTAFF,TGCGCCAGCAGCTTGGAGGGAGGAACAGCTTTCTTT
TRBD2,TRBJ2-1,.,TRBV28,CASSSSTGLAGSNEQFF,TGTGCCAGCAGTTCCTCGACGGGACTAGCGGGCTCGAATGAGCAGTTCTTC
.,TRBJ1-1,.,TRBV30,CAWSVTYRNTEAFF,TGTGCCTGGAGTGTAACGTACAGGAACACTGAAGCTTTCTTT
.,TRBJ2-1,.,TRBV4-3,CASSQDALGHSSYNEQFF,TGCGCCAGCAGCCAAGATGCATTGGGACACAGCTCCTACAATGAGCAGTTCTTC
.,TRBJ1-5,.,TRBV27,CASNDRFYSNQPQHF,TGTGCCAGCAATGACAGGTTTTATAGCAATCAGCCCCAGCATTTT
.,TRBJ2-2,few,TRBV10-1,CASSEIRGTGELFF,TGCGCCAGCAGTGAGATCAGGGGCACCGGGGAGCTGTTTTTT
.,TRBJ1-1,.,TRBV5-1,CASSFAGGTEAFF,TGCGCCAGCAGTTTCGCAGGAGGCACTGAAGCTTTCTTT
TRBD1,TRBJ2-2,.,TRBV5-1,CASSLGQGAAGELFF,TGCGCCAGCAGCTTGGGACAGGGGGCGGCCGGGGAGCTGTTTTTT
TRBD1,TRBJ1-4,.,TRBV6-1,CASSEPGKTGGKRLFF,TGTGCCAGCAGTGAACCAGGGAAAACAGGGGGAAAACGGCTGTTTTTT
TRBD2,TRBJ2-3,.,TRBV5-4,CASSLLAGGSTDTQYF,TGTGCCAGCAGCTTGTTAGCGGGAGGCTCGACAGATACGCAGTATTTT
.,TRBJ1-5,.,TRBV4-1,CASSQVGSQPQHF,TGCGCCAGCAGCCAAGTCGGGAGCCAGCCCCAGCATTTT
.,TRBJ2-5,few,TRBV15,CATSTSGGAETQYF,TGTGCCACCAGCACATCCGGGGGAGCTGAGACCCAGTACTTC
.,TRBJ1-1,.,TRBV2,CASSATRGGSTEAFF,TGTGCCAGCAGTGCAACGAGGGGGGGGAGCACTGAAGCTTTCTTT
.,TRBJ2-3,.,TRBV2,CASRATVTSTDTQYF,TGTGCCAGCAGGGCGACAGTTACTAGCACAGATACGCAGTATTTT
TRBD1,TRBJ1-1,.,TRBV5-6,CASSSYPGTASMNTEAFF,TGTGCCAGCAGCTCGTACCCCGGGACAGCTTCCATGAACACTGAAGCTTTCTTT
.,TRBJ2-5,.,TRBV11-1,CASSPDQGQETQYF,TGTGCCAGCAGCCCGGACCAGGGACAAGAGACCCAGTACTTC
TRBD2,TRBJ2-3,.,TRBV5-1,CASSLGTSGSTDTQYF,TGCGCCAGCAGCTTGGGGACTAGCGGGAGCACAGATACGCAGTATTTT
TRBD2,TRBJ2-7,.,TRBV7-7,CASSQGLGGGYEQYF,TGTGCTAGCAGCCAGGGACTAGGAGGCGGCTACGAGCAGTACTTC
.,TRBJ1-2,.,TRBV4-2,CASSQDSYGYTF,TGTGCCAGCAGCCAGGACAGCTATGGCTACACCTTC
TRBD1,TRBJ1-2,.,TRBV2,CASSVRDRAFGYTF,TGTGCCAGCAGTGTTAGGGACAGGGCCTTTGGCTACACCTTC
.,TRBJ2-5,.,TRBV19,CASSPGGVGETQYF,TGTGCCAGTAGTCCCGGAGGGGTGGGGGAGACCCAGTACTTC
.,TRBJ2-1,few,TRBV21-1,CASGGQGHGNEQFF,TGTGCCAGCGGAGGACAGGGGCATGGCAATGAGCAGTTCTTC